Shown below are 13 T cell receptor beta chains from a single sample sequenced in a study of cytomegalovirus exposure and HLA in healthy donors. The study ran its PCR with 60 Vbeta and 13 Jbeta primers. Clones were sequenced by immunoSEQ multiplex PCR, and TCRdb holds only the in-frame ones, with some missing. This listing includes roughly 200,000 clones. Specimen: PBMCs. All receptors derive from a girl aged 2-15 years in good health and CMV-seropositive.

The chain recombines TRBV15 with TRBJ1-2, with TRBD1 identical over 8 bases. The CDR3 contains 15 residues. Germline-derived CDR1 and CDR2 are LNHNV and YYDKDF (reference sequence). Trimming cost V 0 bases and J 8 bases; bases outside gene matches: 8. CDR3 DNA: TGTGCCACCAGCAGAGATGCGCAGGGGGCGCGAGGCTACACCTTC. Residues: CATSRDAQGARGYTF.

The chain uses TRBV10-2 and TRBJ1-1, with TRBD1 matching over 7 bases. Germline values: CDR1 WSHSY, CDR2 SAAADI. The CDR3 length is 13 residues. V shed 5 bases and J 5 bases; nucleotides not matched to a gene: 5. As DNA, the CDR3 is TGCGCCAGCAGTTCTCAACAGGGGACTGAAGCTTTCTTT. Amino acids: CASSSQQGTEAFF.

The CDR3 loop reads CASSLKGAGDYGYTF. The CDR3 region has the DNA TGTGCCAGCAGTTTAAAGGGTGCAGGGGATTATGGCTACACCTTC. The chain is built from TRBV27 and TRBJ1-2; D might be TRBD1 (6 bases). The V gene's germline CDR1 is MNHEY and CDR2 SMNVEV (reference sequence). This CDR3 has 15 amino acids. Trimming removed 2 bases at V and 5 bases at J, with 15 bases between.

V gene TRBV5-1 combines with J gene TRBJ2-7, with a possible D match to TRBD2 (5 bases). Trimming cost V 1 base and J 5 bases, with 19 bases left between them. Germline CDR1 and CDR2: SGHRS and YFSETQ. CDR3 length: 16 residues. CDR3 region: CASSLIRPGLRDEQYF. The CDR3 DNA reads TGCGCCAGCAGCTTGATTAGGCCAGGACTCCGGGACGAGCAGTACTTC.

This chain links TRBV25-1 with TRBJ2-2; TRBD2 agrees at 9 bases. Germline trimming cut 5 bases from V and 1 base from J; bases unmatched to any gene: 8. Germline-derived CDR1 and CDR2 are MGHDK and SYGVNS. This CDR3 comprises 17 residues. The CDR3 spells CASSPIATSGNTGELFF. The CDR3 region has the DNA TGTGCCAGCAGTCCTATTGCGACTAGCGGGAACACCGGGGAGCTGTTTTTT.

The chain employs TRBV27 and TRBJ1-5; D gene unclear. V was cut by 5 bases and J by 5 bases, with 10 bases left in between. This CDR3 is built from 13 residues. Germline CDR1 reads MNHEY; CDR2 reads SMNVEV (reference sequence). CDR3 residues: CASSRGGYQPQHF. CDR3 bases: TGTGCCAGCAGTCGAGGTGGGTATCAGCCCCAGCATTTT.

The V call is TRBV19, the J call TRBJ1-2; 10 nucleotides align to TRBD1. The CDR3 has 15 amino acids. Looked up from germline, CDR1 is LNHDA and CDR2 is SQIVND (reference sequence). The J segment lost 7 bases and the V segment lost 4 bases, leaving 9 bases of the junction unmatched. The CDR3 DNA follows: TGTGCCAGTAGTACGGGGGACAGGGGCGAACGTGGCTACACCTTC. It codes for CASSTGDRGERGYTF.

The rearrangement uses TRBV5-6 and TRBJ2-3; 7 nucleotides agree with TRBD2. Losses at the gene ends were 5 bases for V and 1 base for J; bases not matched to a gene: 19. The CDR3 runs 19 residues. Looked up from germline, CDR1 is SGHDT and CDR2 is YYEEEE. CDR3 sequence: CASSSSGAGKSWGTDTQYF. DNA for the CDR3: TGTGCCAGCAGTTCAAGTGGAGCGGGAAAGAGTTGGGGCACAGATACGCAGTATTTT.

The chain has TRBV5-4 and TRBJ2-2, with TRBD1 identical over 7 bases. V lost 4 bases and J lost 0; bases outside the gene matches: 6. Germline CDR1 SGHNT, CDR2 YYREEE (reference sequence). This CDR3 has 16 amino acids. The CDR3 reads CASSRSGTANTGELFF. The CDR3 DNA reads as TGTGCCAGCAGCCGTTCCGGGACAGCGAACACCGGGGAGCTGTTTTTT.

Of note for this clone: The sample has other DNA sequences that encode this CDR3 too. V gene TRBV5-6 combines with J gene TRBJ1-1; D uncertain. Germline CDR1 SGHDT, CDR2 YYEEEE. CDR3 size: 14 residues. The V gene lost 2 bases and the J gene lost 0 bases, with 8 bases spanning the gap. CDR3 sequence reads: CASSLGGMNTEAFF. In DNA, the CDR3 is TGTGCCAGCAGCTTAGGAGGGATGAACACTGAAGCTTTCTTT.

This chain connects TRBV7-9 to TRBJ1-2; the D gene is possibly TRBD1 (5 bases). Trimming took off 1 base at V and 9 bases at J, with 18 bases between the two ends. The CDR3 runs 15 residues. The V gene's germline CDR1 is SEHNR and CDR2 FQNEAQ (reference sequence). DNA of the CDR3: TGTGCCAGCAGCTTAGAACCGGGGGGGGGTTGGAGCTACACCTTC. This encodes CASSLEPGGGWSYTF.

The CDR3 DNA reads as TGTGCCAGCAGTGGGACTAGCGGCTCCTACAATGAGCAGTTCTTC. It codes for CASSGTSGSYNEQFF. The genes are TRBV6-4 and TRBJ2-1, with TRBD2 matching over 10 bases. Trimming cost V 4 bases and J 0 bases; bases outside gene matches: 0. The CDR3 runs to 15 residues. Per the germline V gene, CDR1 is MRHNA and CDR2 is SNTAGT.

The gene calls are TRBV4-1 and TRBJ2-3; 11 bases are a match to TRBD2. After removal of 1 base from V and 8 bases from J, the junction contained 8 bases not matched to a gene. This CDR3 comprises 16 residues. Per germline, CDR1 MGHRA and CDR2 YSYEKL. The CDR3 loop is CASSQGLAGGIGTQYF. As DNA, the CDR3 is TGCGCCAGCAGCCAAGGGCTAGCGGGAGGAATAGGTACGCAGTATTTT.